This TCR beta chain was captured in a study of T cells expressing NK-cell markers (dated by TCRdb to 2020 to 2021). With regard to the full study: Three sorted T-cell subsets (CD3+CD56+NKG2C+, CD3+CD56+NKG2C- and CD3+CD56-NKG2C+) from roughly 8 donors had their TCR beta-chain repertoires profiled. The eight sequenced donors were randomly selected healthy volunteers, three men and five women. Sequencing of the libraries produced 2 x 150 bp reads on Illumina HiSeq 2000/2500, MiSeq or NextSeq. Seven of the eight sequenced donors were HCMV-seropositive and one was HCMV-seronegative. Points the paper makes about the study in general: In six donors, the dominant CD3+CD56+NKG2C+ clonotypes were among the top 10 CD8+ clonotypes and accounted for about 1.0-7.5% of CD8+ T cells. Those dominant clonotypes were again the most abundant among CD3+CD56-NKG2C+ cells in a few donors, at about 28.3-60.1%. It remained unclear whether the expanded NKG2C-expressing T cell clones were specific for HCMV antigens.

In the case of this clonotype: Its antigen is unknown.

The CDR3 runs 14 residues from the cysteine to the phenylalanine. No nucleotide data were recorded. The germline V gene (reference sequence) provides CDR1 SEHNR and CDR2 FQNEAQ. The listed sequencing device is Illumina HiSeq 2000. TCR beta cDNA libraries were made by 5'RACE template switching that added a universal primer site and unique molecular identifiers. Synthesis of cDNA was primed from the TCR beta constant segment and was followed by two consecutive PCR amplification steps. Regarding the original processing steps: Reads were demultiplexed and grouped by UMI with MIGEC, and clonotypes were assembled and quantified with MiTCR. To exclude erroneous sequences, only TCR cDNA sequences supported by at least two reads were retained. The tcR package was used for downstream repertoire analysis, and clonotypes were matched across fractions by CDR3 nucleotide sequence plus V segment. Antigen specificity was annotated against VDJdb with VDJmatch, allowing one amino acid substitution in CDR3. TCRdb reprocessed the reads, and each CDR3 protein sequence is entered once, without DNA. TCRdb's processing, not the authors', yielded these V and J calls. The sample's own table lists roughly 420,000 distinct CDR3 sequences. The top ten clones comprise 7.3% of the sample.

HCMV serostatus was determined by detecting HCMV-specific IgG in serum with a commercial ELISA kit. Peripheral blood mononuclear cells were isolated from blood by Ficoll density gradient centrifugation. Sequencing used blood T cells: a sorted CD56 or NKG2C T cell subset, CD4+ or CD8+ T cells, or bulk PBMC T cells (not recorded which). The sequence came from a woman aged 18-70 years in good health. The chain joins TRBV7-9 to TRBJ2-3. The CDR3 protein: CASSFLLSTDTQYF.